These 28 T cell receptor beta chains were sequenced from one sample in a study of cytomegalovirus exposure and HLA in healthy donors. 60 Vbeta and 13 Jbeta primers were used in PCR. TCRdb's table, derived via immunoSEQ multiplex PCR, lists solely in-frame clones and lacks some. The sample lists under 250,000 clones, around 82% occurring once. The sequencing input was PBMCs. The receptors come from a woman in her 30s in good health and CMV-seronegative.

The chain has TRBV29-1 and TRBJ1-1; tentative D call: TRBD1 (5 bases). Deletions cut 6 bases from V and 1 base from J, with 9 bases between. Per germline, CDR1 SQVTM and CDR2 ANQGSEA. The CDR3 is 12 residues long. The CDR3 protein is CSVVQGNTEAFF. The DNA for the CDR3 is TGCAGCGTCGTCCAGGGGAACACTGAAGCTTTCTTT.

The chain couples TRBV19 to TRBJ2-1; D is unclear. CDR1 is LNHDA and CDR2 is SQIVND in the germline V gene (reference sequence). CDR3 length: 13 amino acids. V lost 2 bases and J 5 bases, leaving 7 bases between the germline ends. The CDR3 sequence: CASSIQRHNEQFF. The CDR3 DNA reads as TGTGCCAGTAGTATACAGAGGCACAATGAGCAGTTCTTC.

This rearrangement joins TRBV29-1 to TRBJ2-2, with 8 bases matching TRBD2. Trimming removed 7 bases from V and 3 bases from J; junction bases left unmatched: 10. The CDR3 loop spans 15 amino acids. Germline V gene data show CDR1 as SQVTM and CDR2 as ANQGSEA. This chain's CDR3 is CSAWPGGKDTGELFF. Here the CDR3 DNA reads TGCAGCGCGTGGCCGGGGGGGAAGGACACCGGGGAGCTGTTTTTT.

The rearrangement uses TRBV27 and TRBJ1-2; D not resolved. V lost 4 bases and J lost 5, with 11 bases in between. The CDR3 is 13 residues long. Germline-derived CDR1 and CDR2 are MNHEY and SMNVEV (reference sequence). DNA for the CDR3: TGTGCCAGCAGTTCTCCTGAGGGATATGGCTACACCTTC. Protein product: CASSSPEGYGYTF.

The V and J genes are TRBV27 and TRBJ2-5; 7 bases align to TRBD1. V lost 7 bases and J lost 1; bases outside the gene matches: 6. The CDR3 is made up of 14 amino acids. From germline, CDR1 is MNHEY and CDR2 SMNVEV (reference sequence). Written as DNA, the CDR3 is TGTGCCAGCACAATTCCAGGGGGCCAAGAGACCCAGTACTTC. This codes for CASTIPGGQETQYF.

For the CDR3, the DNA is TGTGCCAGCAGTTATACAGGGGGTGAGGGCTACACCTTC. Translating it yields CASSYTGGEGYTF. The V and J genes are TRBV27 and TRBJ1-2, with TRBD1 identical over 8 bases. V was pared by 4 bases and J by 8 bases, with 6 bases of the junction left unmatched. The CDR3 contains 13 residues. From germline, CDR1 is MNHEY and CDR2 SMNVEV (reference sequence).

This clone was observed a few times. CDR3 DNA sequence: TGTGCCAGCTGTTTTTTACAGGGCAGCTCCTACGAGCAGTACTTC. Translation: CASCFLQGSSYEQYF. The chain couples TRBV6-6 to TRBJ2-7; D may be TRBD1 (6 bases). Germline values: CDR1 MNHNY, CDR2 SVGAGI (reference sequence). The CDR3 is made up of 15 amino acids. Deletions cut 8 bases from V and 0 bases from J, with 17 bases between.

The table lists this clone with a few counts. This chain links TRBV4-3 with TRBJ2-7; D is possibly TRBD1 (6 bases). The germline V gene has CDR1 LGHNA and CDR2 YSLEER. This CDR3 contains 15 residues. Trimming took off 0 bases at V and 4 bases at J, with 13 bases between the two ends. The CDR3 DNA sequence: TGCGCCAGCAGCCAAGAAAACAGGGTGGAGTACGAGCAGTACTTC. Its protein is CASSQENRVEYEQYF.

Only one count was recorded for this clone. V is TRBV6-5 and J is TRBJ1-5; possibly TRBD1 for D (6 bases). The CDR3 contains 14 residues. V lost 0 bases, J lost 7 bases, and 10 bases lay in between. The V gene's germline CDR1 is MNHEY and CDR2 SVGAGI. The CDR3 DNA is TGTGCCAGCAGTTACTCGAGGGGGTTACAGCCCCAGCATTTT. Protein: CASSYSRGLQPQHF.

The V gene is TRBV2, the J gene TRBJ1-1, with 10 bases aligning to TRBD1. V lost 6 bases, J lost 7 bases, and 8 bases stayed unmatched. This CDR3 is 14 amino acids long. Germline values: CDR1 SNHLY, CDR2 FYNNEI. CDR3 loop: CASSPDRGPDEAFF. CDR3 nucleotide sequence: TGTGCCAGCAGCCCAGACAGGGGGCCTGATGAAGCTTTCTTT.

For the CDR3, the DNA is TGTGCCAGCAGCTTCCAGGTGACTAGCGGGAGTGGCGATGAGCAGTTCTTC. It translates to CASSFQVTSGSGDEQFF. V is TRBV11-2 and J is TRBJ2-1; 12 bases match TRBD2. Per the germline V gene, CDR1 is SGHAT and CDR2 is FQNNGV. This CDR3 region has 17 residues. Trimming at V came to 3 bases and at J to 8 bases, leaving 11 bases not matched to a gene.

A few counts support this clone. The chain uses TRBV27 and TRBJ1-2; D is undetermined. V dropped 3 bases and J dropped 7 bases, with 12 bases sitting between them. Germline CDR1 is MNHEY and CDR2 is SMNVEV (reference sequence). The CDR3 is made up of 13 amino acids. This CDR3 reads CASSFSGLGGYTF. CDR3 in DNA: TGTGCCAGCAGTTTTAGTGGACTGGGTGGCTACACCTTC.

This chain links TRBV27 with TRBJ1-1; D remains unclear. The ends were cut back, 0 bases at V and 2 bases at J, with 10 bases in the middle. Germline V gives CDR1 MNHEY, CDR2 SMNVEV (reference sequence). CDR3 length: 15 amino acids. This CDR3 is CASSLSRDSNTEAFF. The CDR3 coding sequence is TGTGCCAGCAGTTTATCGAGGGATTCAAACACTGAAGCTTTCTTT.

This clone was counted a few times. The gene calls are TRBV18 and TRBJ2-2; TRBD2 is a possible D gene (5 bases). Trimming removed 1 base at V and 2 bases at J, with 8 bases between. Germline V lookup: CDR1 KGHSH, CDR2 LQKENI. CDR3 length: 15 residues. CDR3 loop: CASSPRTGNTGELFF. CDR3 in DNA: TGTGCCAGCTCACCACGGACGGGAAACACCGGGGAGCTGTTTTTT.

The chain is built from TRBV28 and TRBJ1-2; a possible D gene is TRBD1 (6 bases). Germline assignment: CDR1 MDHEN and CDR2 SYDVKM. This CDR3 contains 14 residues. Trimming shortened V by 7 bases and J by 3 bases, and 15 bases separated the two germline ends. The CDR3 protein is CASKWTAADYGYTF. CDR3 in DNA: TGTGCCAGCAAGTGGACAGCAGCGGACTATGGCTACACCTTC.

The gene calls are TRBV27 and TRBJ1-1; D is possibly TRBD1 (5 bases). Deletions cut 3 bases from V and 4 bases from J, with 12 bases between. Looked up from germline, CDR1 is MNHEY and CDR2 is SMNVEV (reference sequence). The CDR3 covers 14 residues. CDR3 in amino acids: CASSFGGGGTEAFF. The CDR3 region has the DNA TGTGCCAGCAGTTTTGGCGGGGGAGGCACTGAAGCTTTCTTT.

The rearrangement uses TRBV7-2 and TRBJ2-7; possible D gene TRBD2, 5 bases. CDR3 length equals 16 residues. Trimming took 2 bases from V and 3 from J, leaving 17 bases between them. Germline V lookup: CDR1 SGHTA, CDR2 FQGNSA. The CDR3, as DNA: TGTGCCAGCAGCTTAAGTGTAAGGCTAGCCTTCTACGAGCAGTACTTC. Protein product: CASSLSVRLAFYEQYF.

This clone came up once. The chain uses TRBV4-1 and TRBJ2-1, with D possibly TRBD2 on 6 matching bases. The germline CDR1 and CDR2 sequences are MGHRA and YSYEKL. V was cut by 4 bases and J by 0 bases, with 16 bases left in between. The CDR3 has 17 amino acids. CDR3 in DNA: TGCGCCAGCAGCCTCTTCGCTAGCGCAAGCTCCTACAATGAGCAGTTCTTC. This encodes CASSLFASASSYNEQFF.

The gene calls are TRBV5-1 and TRBJ1-2; TRBD1 aligns across 9 bases. The CDR3 has 14 residues. Per the germline V gene, CDR1 is SGHRS and CDR2 is YFSETQ. Trimming took 1 base from V and 8 from J; bases not matched to a gene: 6. CDR3 protein: CASSLQQGARGYTF. In DNA form, the CDR3 reads TGCGCCAGCAGCTTGCAACAGGGGGCGCGGGGCTACACCTTC.

The chain has TRBV5-1 and TRBJ2-1; 8 bases line up with TRBD1. CDR1 is SGHRS and CDR2 is YFSETQ in the germline V gene. V lost 1 base to trimming and J lost 4 bases; unmatched junction nucleotides: 13. CDR3 length: 18 residues. In nucleotides, the CDR3 is TGCGCCAGCAGCTTGAAGGGGAAGGACAGGGCAGGGTACAATGAGCAGTTCTTC. It yields the protein CASSLKGKDRAGYNEQFF.

The rearrangement uses TRBV5-1 and TRBJ2-7; no firm D call. The V and J ends lost 0 bases and 1 base respectively, with 8 bases between them. The CDR3 is 14 amino acids. Germline-derived CDR1 and CDR2 are SGHRS and YFSETQ. This CDR3 reads CASSLVLLSYEQYF. CDR3 nucleotides: TGCGCCAGCAGCTTGGTCCTCTTATCCTACGAGCAGTACTTC.

The chain combines TRBV21-1 with TRBJ1-3; TRBD1, the D gene given by the table, was not confirmed from the DNA. TRBV21-1 is termed a pseudogene. The CDR3 consists of 16 residues. CDR3 loop: CASSTRQGNSGNTIYF. In DNA form, the CDR3 reads TGTGCCAGCAGCACCAGACAGGGGAACAGTGGAAACACCATATATTTT.

J is TRBJ2-6 and V is TRBV5-1; TRBD1 matches 7 bases. J lost 2 bases, V lost 4 bases, and 3 bases had no gene match. This CDR3 contains 15 residues. Germline V CDR1 and CDR2: SGHRS, YFSETQ. CDR3 region: CASSPDRPGANVLTF. CDR3 sequence (DNA): TGCGCCAGCAGCCCGGACAGGCCTGGGGCCAACGTCCTGACTTTC.

There are a few counts of this clone. J is TRBJ1-1 and V is TRBV7-3; D is unclear. From germline, CDR1 is SGHTA and CDR2 FQGTGA. V was shortened by 0 bases and J by 0 bases, with 5 bases between the two germline ends. The CDR3 totals 14 residues. The CDR3 spells CASSLTLVNTEAFF. As DNA, the CDR3 is TGTGCCAGCAGCTTAACGTTAGTGAACACTGAAGCTTTCTTT.

This clone was found a few times. The V gene is TRBV29-1, the J gene TRBJ2-1, with D possibly being TRBD2 (6 bases). V was clipped by 2 bases and J by 0 bases, with 14 bases between them. CDR1 is SQVTM and CDR2 is ANQGSEA in the germline V gene. The CDR3 covers 16 residues. The CDR3 DNA is TGCAGCGTTGAAAAGGGGACTTCGAGCTCCTACAATGAGCAGTTCTTC. Its translation is CSVEKGTSSSYNEQFF.

The chain employs TRBV9 and TRBJ1-2; the D gene is possibly TRBD1 (5 bases). Trimming shortened V by 0 bases and J by 1 base, and 10 bases separated the two germline ends. This CDR3 region has 15 residues. CDR1 SGDLS and CDR2 YYNGEE come from the germline V gene. CDR3 DNA sequence: TGTGCCAGCAGCGTAGGTTCAGGGTTTAACTATGGCTACACCTTC. This encodes CASSVGSGFNYGYTF.

The chain is built from TRBV7-2 and TRBJ1-6; D is unclear. The CDR3 has 19 residues. Germline assignment: CDR1 SGHTA and CDR2 FQGNSA. Trimming left V 3 bases short and J 4 bases short, with 22 bases between. The CDR3 is CASSFLLIYPGKYNSPLHF. The CDR3 DNA follows: TGTGCCAGCAGCTTTTTGCTTATATACCCGGGGAAGTATAATTCACCCCTCCACTTT.

V usage is TRBV7-6 and J usage is TRBJ1-1, with no clear D. The CDR3 runs to 15 residues. Trimming shortened V by 3 bases and J by 1 base, and 12 bases separated the two germline ends. Germline V lookup: CDR1 SGHVS, CDR2 FNYEAQ. The CDR3 loop is CASSLRITANTEAFF. CDR3 nucleotide sequence: TGTGCCAGCAGCTTGAGGATAACGGCGAACACTGAAGCTTTCTTT.